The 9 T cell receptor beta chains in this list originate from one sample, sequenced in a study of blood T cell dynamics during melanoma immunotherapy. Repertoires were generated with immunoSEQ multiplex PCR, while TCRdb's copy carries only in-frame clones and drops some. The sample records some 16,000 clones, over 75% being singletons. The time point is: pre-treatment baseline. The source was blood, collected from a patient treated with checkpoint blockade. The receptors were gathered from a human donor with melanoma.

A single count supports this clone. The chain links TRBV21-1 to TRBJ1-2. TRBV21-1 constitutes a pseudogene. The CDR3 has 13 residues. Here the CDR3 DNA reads TGTGCCAGCAGCAAAGCAGCCAACTATGGCTACACCTTC. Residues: CASSKAANYGYTF.

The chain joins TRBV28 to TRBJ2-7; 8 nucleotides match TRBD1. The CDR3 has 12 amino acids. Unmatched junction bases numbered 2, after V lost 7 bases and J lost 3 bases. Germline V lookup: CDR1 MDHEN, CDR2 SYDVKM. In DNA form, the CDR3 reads TGTGCCAGCACCGGGACAGGCTACGAGCAGTACTTC. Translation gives CASTGTGYEQYF.

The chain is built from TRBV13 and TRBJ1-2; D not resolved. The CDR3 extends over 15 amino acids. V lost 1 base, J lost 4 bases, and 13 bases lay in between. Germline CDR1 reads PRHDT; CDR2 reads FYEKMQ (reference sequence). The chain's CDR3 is CASSLEKDDVYGYTF. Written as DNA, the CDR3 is TGTGCCAGCAGCTTAGAGAAAGATGACGTCTATGGCTACACCTTC.

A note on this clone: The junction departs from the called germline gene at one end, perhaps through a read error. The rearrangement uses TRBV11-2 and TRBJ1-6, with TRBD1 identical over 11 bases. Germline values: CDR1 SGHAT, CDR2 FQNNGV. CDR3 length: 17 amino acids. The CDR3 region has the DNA TGTGCCAGCAGCTTAGTAGGGACAGGGGGAGATAATTCCCCCCTCCACTTT. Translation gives CASSLVGTGGDNSPLHF.

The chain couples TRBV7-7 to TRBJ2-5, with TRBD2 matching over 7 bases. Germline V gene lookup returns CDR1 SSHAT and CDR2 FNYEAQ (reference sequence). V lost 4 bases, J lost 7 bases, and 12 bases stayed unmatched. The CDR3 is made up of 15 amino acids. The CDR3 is CASSSAGAEVGTQYF. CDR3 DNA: TGTGCCAGCAGCTCCGCGGGAGCCGAGGTTGGGACCCAGTACTTC.

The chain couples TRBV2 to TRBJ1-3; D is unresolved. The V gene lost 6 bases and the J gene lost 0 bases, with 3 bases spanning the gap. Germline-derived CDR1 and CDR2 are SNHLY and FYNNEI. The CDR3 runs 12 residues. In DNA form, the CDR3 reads TGTGCCAGCAGAGACTCTGGAAACACCATATATTTT. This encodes CASRDSGNTIYF.

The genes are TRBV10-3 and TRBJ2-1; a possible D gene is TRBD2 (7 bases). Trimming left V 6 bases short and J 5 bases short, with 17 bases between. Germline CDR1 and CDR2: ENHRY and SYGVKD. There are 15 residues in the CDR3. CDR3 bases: TGTGCCATCAGAGGGAGGGGGGAATTGGACAATGAGCAGTTCTTC. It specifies CAIRGRGELDNEQFF.

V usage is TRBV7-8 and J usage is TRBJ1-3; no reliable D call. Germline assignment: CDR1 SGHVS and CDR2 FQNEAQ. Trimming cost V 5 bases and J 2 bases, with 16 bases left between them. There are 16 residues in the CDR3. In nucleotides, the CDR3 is TGTGCCAGCAGCATAGGCGAGGGTAAAACTGGAAACACCATATATTTT. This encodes CASSIGEGKTGNTIYF.

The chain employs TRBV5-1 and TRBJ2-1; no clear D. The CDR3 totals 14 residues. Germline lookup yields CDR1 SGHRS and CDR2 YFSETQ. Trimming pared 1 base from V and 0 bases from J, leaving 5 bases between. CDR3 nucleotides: TGCGCCAGCAGCTTGCCCGGCTCCTACAATGAGCAGTTCTTC. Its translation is CASSLPGSYNEQFF.